One and the same sample provided the 26 T cell receptor beta chains below, sequenced in a study of T cells in Graves' hyperthyroidism and ophthalmopathy. RNA transcripts served as the template for amplifying TCR beta CDR3 regions. TCR CDR3 regions were first amplified by RT-PCR with HTBI primers. One entry per CDR3 protein results from TCRdb running MiXCR on the multiplex PCR reads. Of under 350,000 distinct CDR3 sequences in the sample, roughly 18% were seen once. The source material was blood. Receptors originate from a woman aged 50 to 60 with Graves' hyperthyroidism.

This clonotype appeared a few times. The V gene is TRBV7-9, the J gene TRBJ2-4; D gene unclear. This CDR3 has 14 amino acids. V was trimmed by 0 bases and J by 7 bases, leaving 10 bases between them. CDR1 and CDR2 (germline): SEHNR, FQNEAQ (reference sequence). CDR3 sequence reads: CASSLAGVQNIQYF. Here the CDR3 DNA reads TGTGCCAGCAGCTTAGCTGGGGTCCAGAACATTCAGTACTTC.

This clonotype occurred many times. V usage is TRBV5-1 and J usage is TRBJ2-1; D gene ambiguous. Looked up from germline, CDR1 is SGHRS and CDR2 is YFSETQ. V was pared by 0 bases and J by 8 bases, with 9 bases between. CDR3 size: 13 residues. CDR3 amino acids: CASSLVGKDEQFF. The DNA of the CDR3 is TGCGCCAGCAGCTTGGTGGGAAAGGATGAGCAGTTCTTC.

In its sample, this clonotype was seen many times. The V call is TRBV2, the J call TRBJ1-5; no reliable D call. Germline values: CDR1 SNHLY, CDR2 FYNNEI. V lost 5 bases to trimming and J lost 4 bases, with 6 bases between them. The CDR3 is 12 residues long. CDR3 sequence reads: CASSNPNQPQHF. The CDR3 bases are TGTGCCAGCAGTAACCCTAATCAGCCCCAGCATTTT.

This clonotype was detected only a few times. This chain links TRBV28 with TRBJ2-1; 7 bases map to TRBD1. V lost 7 bases to trimming and J lost 4 bases; unmatched junction nucleotides: 10. In germline, CDR1 is MDHEN, CDR2 SYDVKM. There are 15 residues in the CDR3. As DNA, the CDR3 is TGTGCCAGCACCTTATCCGGGACAGCATACAATGAGCAGTTCTTC. Translated, it gives CASTLSGTAYNEQFF. Drawing the rest from reference TRBV28 and TRBJ2-1, the complete variable domain is DVKVTQSSRYLVKRTGEKVFLECVQDMDHENMFWYRQDPGLGLRLIYFSYDVKMKEKGDIPEGYSVSREKKERFSLILESASTNQTSMYLCASTLSGTAYNEQFFGPGTRLTVL.

This clonotype was seen ten or more times. The CDR3 DNA sequence: TGTGCCAGCAGCTGGGACAGGGGCACTGAAGCTTTCTTT. This sequence encodes CASSWDRGTEAFF. V is TRBV13 and J is TRBJ1-1; 10 nucleotides line up with TRBD1. This CDR3 is 13 amino acids long. V shed 4 bases, J shed 4 bases, and the junction held 0 bases outside the gene matches. From germline, CDR1 is PRHDT and CDR2 FYEKMQ (reference sequence). The full variable domain, in which reference TRBV13 and TRBJ1-1 provide the parts outside the CDR3, is AAGVIQSPRHLIKEKRETATLKCYPIPRHDTVYWYQQGPGQDPQFLISFYEKMQSDKGSIPDRFSAQQFSDYHSELNMSSLELGDSALYFCASSWDRGTEAFFGQGTRLTVV.

This clonotype was counted only a few times. The rearrangement joins TRBV15 to TRBJ2-3; possibly TRBD1 for D (6 bases). V shed 0 bases and J shed 2 bases, with 15 bases lying between them. The CDR3 runs to 17 residues. Germline loops: CDR1 LNHNV, CDR2 YYDKDF (reference sequence). The CDR3 DNA reads as TGTGCCACCAGCAGAGATTTGCGGCAGGGGAACACAGATACGCAGTATTTT. Encoded protein: CATSRDLRQGNTDTQYF.

Ten or more counts support this clonotype. The V call is TRBV5-8, the J call TRBJ2-5, with D uncertain. CDR3 length: 13 residues. From germline, CDR1 is SGHTS and CDR2 YDEGEE. The ends were cut back, 0 bases at V and 1 base at J, with 4 bases in the middle. The CDR3 loop reads CASSLDFQETQYF. CDR3 in DNA: TGTGCCAGCAGCTTGGACTTCCAAGAGACCCAGTACTTC. Based on the CDR3 plus reference TRBV5-8 and TRBJ2-5, the full variable domain is EAGVTQSPTHLIKTRGQQATLRCSPISGHTSVYWYQQALGLGLQFLLWYDEGEERNRGNFPPRFSGRQFPNYSSELNVNALELEDSALYLCASSLDFQETQYFGPGTRLLVL.

V gene TRBV10-3 combines with J gene TRBJ2-5; 7 nucleotides align to TRBD1. J gave up 4 bases and V 0 bases, and 8 bases lay outside the gene matches. CDR3 length: 16 residues. Germline-derived CDR1 and CDR2 are ENHRY and SYGVKD. In DNA, the CDR3 is TGTGCCATCAGTGAGTCGACAGGGACCGCACTAGAGACCCAGTACTTC. Translated: CAISESTGTALETQYF.

This clonotype was observed at least ten times. This sequence joins TRBV28 and TRBJ2-7; D perhaps matches TRBD1 (6 bases). Trimming removed 7 bases at V and 1 base at J, with 11 bases between. Germline loops: CDR1 MDHEN, CDR2 SYDVKM. The CDR3 totals 13 residues. The DNA of the CDR3 is TGTGCCAGCACTCAGGGGCCTTCCTACGAGCAGTACTTC. As protein: CASTQGPSYEQYF.

This clonotype was seen a handful of times. Written as DNA, the CDR3 is TGTGCCAGCAGTTTAGGTTCAGGGGGCCAAATCGGAACTAATGAAAAACTGTTTTTT. This sequence encodes CASSLGSGGQIGTNEKLFF. The rearrangement joins TRBV12-3 or TRBV12-4 to TRBJ1-4; the match to TRBD1 covers 8 bases. This CDR3 is built from 19 residues. J gave up 1 base and V 1 base, and 11 bases lay outside the gene matches.

This clonotype was counted a few times. V is TRBV6-1 and J is TRBJ1-2; 8 positions agree with TRBD1. The junction had 7 bases not matched to a gene; V was cut back by 6 bases and J by 4 bases. This CDR3 has 14 residues. Germline V gene sequence: CDR1 MNHNS, CDR2 SASEGT. CDR3 region: CASRTGEASYGYTF. The CDR3, as DNA: TGTGCCAGCAGGACAGGGGAAGCGTCCTATGGCTACACCTTC.

This clonotype was counted many times. This CDR3 reads CSATHSGGRTDTQYF. CDR3 bases: TGCAGTGCTACCCACAGCGGGGGGCGCACAGATACGCAGTATTTT. The chain joins TRBV20-1 to TRBJ2-3; 9 nucleotides match TRBD2. The V and J ends lost 4 bases and 1 base, in that order; junction bases with no gene match: 6. This CDR3 has 15 residues. Germline loops: CDR1 DFQATT, CDR2 SNEGSKA (reference sequence).

This clonotype was counted ten times or more. The chain combines TRBV2 with TRBJ2-2; no clear D gene. Trimming removed 3 bases from V and 3 bases from J, with 2 bases in between. Germline V gene sequence: CDR1 SNHLY, CDR2 FYNNEI. This CDR3 comprises 12 residues. The CDR3, as DNA: TGTGCCAGCAGTGACCACACCGGGGAGCTGTTTTTT. This sequence encodes CASSDHTGELFF.

This clonotype was seen only a few times. This rearrangement joins TRBV11-2 to TRBJ2-1; D may be TRBD2 (5 bases). Per the germline V gene, CDR1 is SGHAT and CDR2 is FQNNGV. V was shortened by 2 bases and J by 4 bases, with 15 bases between the two germline ends. The CDR3 runs to 16 residues. The CDR3 DNA reads as TGTGCCAGCAGCTTAACAACTGATTCGGGGTACAATGAGCAGTTCTTC. Its protein is CASSLTTDSGYNEQFF.

This clonotype was counted only a few times. CDR3 bases: TGTGCCAGCAGTTACCCCCTAGACAGGTACTATGGCTACACCTTC. Translation gives CASSYPLDRYYGYTF. This chain connects TRBV6-9 to TRBJ1-2, with a tentative D call TRBD1 (6 bases). V lost 3 bases, J lost 3 bases, and 14 bases lay in between. The CDR3 contains 15 residues. Looked up from germline, CDR1 is MNHGY and CDR2 is SVAAGI.

V usage is TRBV29-1 and J usage is TRBJ1-3, with D perhaps matching TRBD1 (5 bases). The CDR3 has 15 residues. The V end was cut by 1 base, the J end by 0 bases, with 10 bases between. Germline CDR1 SQVTM, CDR2 ANQGSEA. In DNA form, the CDR3 reads TGCAGCGTTGAAGTTGAGACAGTCTCTGGAAACACCATATATTTT. Translated: CSVEVETVSGNTIYF.

The V call is TRBV5-8, the J call TRBJ2-2; no definite D call. The ends were cut back, 2 bases at V and 1 base at J, with 6 bases in the middle. The CDR3 loop spans 14 amino acids. Germline CDR1 and CDR2: SGHTS and YDEGEE. Written as DNA, the CDR3 is TGTGCCAGCAGCTTCGAAGGGAACACCGGGGAGCTGTTTTTT. It specifies CASSFEGNTGELFF. Variable domain in full (rest from reference TRBV5-8 and TRBJ2-2): EAGVTQSPTHLIKTRGQQATLRCSPISGHTSVYWYQQALGLGLQFLLWYDEGEERNRGNFPPRFSGRQFPNYSSELNVNALELEDSALYLCASSFEGNTGELFFGEGSRLTVL.

The chain carries TRBV12-3 or TRBV12-4 and TRBJ2-3, with no clear D. With 6 bases removed from V and 5 bases from J, the gap between germline ends came to 15 bases. This CDR3 is built from 14 residues. The DNA of the CDR3 is TGTGCCAGCAGCCCGGACGATGCGCTAGATACGCAGTATTTT. Protein sequence: CASSPDDALDTQYF.

V and J are TRBV4-1 and TRBJ2-7; D may be TRBD1 (5 bases). Looked up from germline, CDR1 is MGHRA and CDR2 is YSYEKL. Trimming left V 5 bases short and J 3 bases short, with 11 bases between. The CDR3 consists of 13 residues. The CDR3 coding sequence is TGCGCCAGCAGCGGGGCTTCCCTCTACGAGCAGTACTTC. This encodes CASSGASLYEQYF.

V gene TRBV7-2 combines with J gene TRBJ2-3, with 9 bases aligning to TRBD2. The CDR3 extends over 16 amino acids. Losses at the gene ends were 3 bases for V and 4 bases for J; bases not matched to a gene: 8. Per germline, CDR1 SGHTA and CDR2 FQGNSA. As DNA, the CDR3 is TGTGCCAGCAGCTTTGCGGCGGGGGGGCCCCCAGATACGCAGTATTTT. Translation: CASSFAAGGPPDTQYF.

This clonotype turned up a few times. The J gene is TRBJ2-1, the V gene TRBV20-1; D is unresolved. V was trimmed by 4 bases and J by 8 bases, leaving 21 bases between them. Germline lookup yields CDR1 DFQATT and CDR2 SNEGSKA (reference sequence). The CDR3 totals 15 residues. The CDR3 DNA is TGCAGTGCTATTGGCCCAGCCCCAATAGACGATGAGCAGTTCTTC. Protein product: CSAIGPAPIDDEQFF.

This clonotype was seen only a few times. V is TRBV7-9 and J is TRBJ1-4; D remains ambiguous. The CDR3 loop spans 12 amino acids. Germline loops: CDR1 SEHNR, CDR2 FQNEAQ (reference sequence). V was shortened by 4 bases and J by 8 bases, with 8 bases between the two germline ends. The CDR3: CASSYLGEKLFF. CDR3 DNA: TGTGCCAGCAGCTACCTAGGGGAAAAACTGTTTTTT.

This clonotype was detected only a few times. The gene calls are TRBV6-5 and TRBJ2-5; 10 positions agree with TRBD2. With V trimmed by 2 bases and J by 7 bases, 7 bases remained unmatched. From germline, CDR1 is MNHEY and CDR2 SVGAGI. CDR3 length: 15 amino acids. CDR3 DNA sequence: TGTGCCAGCAGTTACGTCGGACTAGCGGATCGGACCCAGTACTTC. Translation: CASSYVGLADRTQYF.

The CDR3 protein is CSSQGGSGTDTQYF. CDR3 bases: TGCAGCTCCCAAGGTGGTAGCGGCACAGATACGCAGTATTTT. The chain uses TRBV29-1 and TRBJ2-3, with D tentatively TRBD2 (5 bases). The V end was cut by 8 bases, the J end by 1 base, with 16 bases between. The length of the CDR3 is 14 residues. The germline gives CDR1 SQVTM, CDR2 ANQGSEA.

The gene calls are TRBV15 and TRBJ1-1; 9 bases line up with TRBD1. This CDR3 has 14 amino acids. The V gene end was trimmed by 5 bases and the J gene end by 0 bases; junction bases not matched to a gene: 1. Germline values: CDR1 LNHNV, CDR2 YYDKDF (reference sequence). The CDR3 sequence is CATSGDRVNTEAFF. CDR3 bases: TGTGCCACCAGCGGGGACAGGGTGAACACTGAAGCTTTCTTT.

The genes are TRBV20-1 and TRBJ2-7; D is possibly TRBD1 (6 bases). The CDR3 covers 15 residues. Trimming took 5 bases from V and 6 from J, leaving 23 bases between them. Germline-derived CDR1 and CDR2 are DFQATT and SNEGSKA (reference sequence). The chain's CDR3 is CSAEQAGTIDAEQYF. CDR3 DNA sequence: TGCAGTGCTGAGCAAGCCGGGACAATAGACGCCGAGCAGTACTTC.